These 30 T cell receptor beta chains share one sample of origin, sequenced in a study of T cell responses to AZD1222 COVID-19 vaccine. Here immunoSEQ multiplex PCR was the method, and the copy in TCRdb shows in-frame clones only, minus some. The table includes more than 95,000 clones, over 75% detected once. Sample: peripheral blood, taken on day 0 of AZD1222 vaccination. The origin of the receptors is an adult in good health.

V is TRBV25-1 and J is TRBJ1-1; 7 bases match TRBD1. This CDR3 has 15 amino acids. Trimming at V came to 2 bases and at J to 4 bases, leaving 7 bases not matched to a gene. CDR1 and CDR2 (germline): MGHDK, SYGVNS. The CDR3 region is CASSERGRTPTEAFF. The CDR3 DNA follows: TGTGCCAGCAGTGAAAGGGGGCGAACCCCCACTGAAGCTTTCTTT.

This clone was observed a few times. The V and J genes are TRBV20-1 and TRBJ1-2, with D unresolved. Germline-derived CDR1 and CDR2 are DFQATT and SNEGSKA (reference sequence). V was pared by 2 bases and J by 4 bases, with 5 bases between. The length of the CDR3 is 11 residues. The CDR3 loop is CSARRVYGYTF. CDR3 DNA: TGCAGTGCTAGAAGGGTCTATGGCTACACCTTC.

This rearrangement joins TRBV12-3 or TRBV12-4 to TRBJ2-7; unclear D gene. The CDR3 has 10 amino acids. The germline V and J ends were trimmed by 7 bases and 7 bases, with 8 bases remaining between them. The CDR3 nucleotides are TGTGCCAGCATCCCCGGGGAGCAGTACTTC. Translated, it gives CASIPGEQYF.

The J gene is TRBJ1-2, the V gene TRBV9; TRBD1 agrees at 7 bases. Looked up from germline, CDR1 is SGDLS and CDR2 is YYNGEE. CDR3 length: 14 amino acids. The J segment lost 6 bases and the V segment lost 1 base, leaving 6 bases of the junction unmatched. The CDR3 here is CASSVMGQGDGYTF. The DNA of the CDR3 is TGTGCCAGCAGCGTAATGGGCCAGGGGGATGGCTACACCTTC.

The CDR3 nucleotides are TGTGCCAGCAGCTCCACCGGGACAGGGCAGTCACCCCTCCACTTT. Translating it yields CASSSTGTGQSPLHF. The chain links TRBV7-3 to TRBJ1-6; 9 bases are shared with TRBD1. This CDR3 spans 15 amino acids. With 4 bases clipped from V and 10 bases from J, the junction kept 8 bases outside the gene matches. Germline values: CDR1 SGHTA, CDR2 FQGTGA.

This chain uses TRBV5-1 with TRBJ1-6; D unresolved. The ends were cut back, 0 bases at V and 4 bases at J, with 11 bases in the middle. Germline CDR1 SGHRS, CDR2 YFSETQ. The CDR3 has 16 residues. The CDR3 nucleotides are TGCGCCAGCAGCTTGGCCCTTCGGCGGTATAATTCACCCCTCCACTTT. Protein product: CASSLALRRYNSPLHF.

The J gene is TRBJ2-3, the V gene TRBV12-3 or TRBV12-4, with D hard to call. Trimming stripped 3 bases from V and 4 bases from J, with 8 bases between. This CDR3 is 13 amino acids long. CDR3 DNA sequence: TGTGCCAGCAGTTTCAGTGTCTCAGATACGCAGTATTTT. This encodes CASSFSVSDTQYF.

This chain connects TRBV18 to TRBJ2-2; tentative D call: TRBD1 (5 bases). Per the germline V gene, CDR1 is KGHSH and CDR2 is LQKENI. V lost 3 bases to trimming and J lost 5 bases, with 13 bases between them. The length of the CDR3 is 15 residues. CDR3 DNA: TGTGCCAGCTCACCGGCCAGGGTCGGGACCGGGGAGCTGTTTTTT. It codes for CASSPARVGTGELFF. The full variable domain, rest sourced from reference TRBV18 and TRBJ2-2, is NAGVMQNPRHLVRRRGQEARLRCSPMKGHSHVYWYRQLPEEGLKFMVYLQKENIIDESGMPKERFSAEFPKEGPSILRIQQVVRGDSAAYFCASSPARVGTGELFFGEGSRLTVL.

In its sample, this clone was seen a few times. V gene TRBV28 combines with J gene TRBJ1-2; D uncertain. This CDR3 region has 12 residues. The V end was cut by 8 bases, the J end by 7 bases, with 14 bases between. Per the germline V gene, CDR1 is MDHEN and CDR2 is SYDVKM. For the CDR3, the DNA is TGTGCCAGCGGTTCCCCTCGGGGTGGCTACACCTTC. Translating it yields CASGSPRGGYTF.

The CDR3 is CASSAQGGGGGELFF. The DNA for the CDR3 is TGTGCCAGCAGCGCCCAAGGGGGGGGAGGTGGGGAGCTGTTTTTT. The J gene is TRBJ2-2, the V gene TRBV7-2, with a tentative D call TRBD2 (7 bases). Trimming pared 5 bases from V and 8 bases from J, leaving 18 bases between. Per the germline V gene, CDR1 is SGHTA and CDR2 is FQGNSA. The CDR3 is made up of 15 amino acids. The entire variable domain, with the rest obtained from reference TRBV7-2 and TRBJ2-2, is as follows: GAGVSQSPSNKVTEKGKDVELRCDPISGHTALYWYRQSLGQGLEFLIYFQGNSAPDKSGLPSDRFSAERTGGSVSTLTIQRTQQEDSAVYLCASSAQGGGGGELFFGEGSRLTVL.

The CDR3, as DNA: TGTGCCAGCAGCCTGGTGAGGGGGCAGGGTCAGCCCCAGCATTTT. Translation: CASSLVRGQGQPQHF. This chain joins TRBV5-5 and TRBJ1-5; 7 nucleotides line up with TRBD1. CDR3 length: 15 amino acids. Germline V gives CDR1 SGHKS, CDR2 YYEKEE (reference sequence). The V gene end was trimmed by 4 bases and the J gene end by 6 bases; junction bases not matched to a gene: 10.

The chain employs TRBV5-1 and TRBJ2-7; perhaps D is TRBD1 or TRBD2 (6 bases each). The CDR3 is 15 amino acids. Germline assignment: CDR1 SGHRS and CDR2 YFSETQ. V was clipped by 0 bases and J by 9 bases, with 19 bases between them. CDR3 nucleotide sequence: TGCGCCAGCAGCTTGGCCGAGGGGGGAACCCGAGGGCAGTACTTC. It codes for CASSLAEGGTRGQYF. The full variable domain, completed using reference TRBV5-1 and TRBJ2-7, is KAGVTQTPRYLIKTRGQQVTLSCSPISGHRSVSWYQQTPGQGLQFLFEYFSETQRNKGNFPGRFSGRQFSNSRSEMNVSTLELGDSALYLCASSLAEGGTRGQYFGPGTRLTVT.

This clone was seen once. The chain has TRBV27 and TRBJ2-5, with 9 bases identical to TRBD1. The CDR3 loop spans 14 amino acids. V was clipped by 6 bases and J by 4 bases; unmatched bases: 6. Germline assignment: CDR1 MNHEY and CDR2 SMNVEV (reference sequence). Here the CDR3 reads CASRGTGRGETQYF. The DNA for the CDR3 is TGTGCCAGCAGAGGGACAGGGCGGGGAGAGACCCAGTACTTC.

This sequence joins TRBV10-1 and TRBJ2-3, with 7 bases identical to TRBD2. After removal of 1 base from V and 9 bases from J, the junction contained 1 base not matched to a gene. The length of the CDR3 is 12 residues. CDR1 WNHNN and CDR2 SYGVQD come from the germline V gene (reference sequence). The chain's CDR3 is CASSEWGGTQYF. In DNA, the CDR3 is TGCGCCAGCAGTGAGTGGGGGGGGACGCAGTATTTT.

The chain carries TRBV7-2 and TRBJ1-4; TRBD1 might be the D (6 bases). Trimming pared 5 bases from V and 3 bases from J, leaving 13 bases between. This CDR3 contains 15 residues. CDR1 is SGHTA, CDR2 FQGNSA, per germline. CDR3 protein: CASSLNRASNEKLFF. The DNA of the CDR3 is TGTGCCAGCAGCCTAAACAGGGCCTCTAATGAAAAACTGTTTTTT.

The V gene is TRBV5-1, the J gene TRBJ2-2; a possible D gene is TRBD1 (6 bases). The CDR3 totals 15 residues. Germline CDR1 reads SGHRS; CDR2 reads YFSETQ. V was clipped by 9 bases and J by 0 bases, with 15 bases between them. The CDR3 nucleotides are TGCGCCACCAGGGGTTACAGTACGAACACCGGGGAGCTGTTTTTT. Translation gives CATRGYSTNTGELFF. The whole variable domain, filled in from reference TRBV5-1 and TRBJ2-2, reads KAGVTQTPRYLIKTRGQQVTLSCSPISGHRSVSWYQQTPGQGLQFLFEYFSETQRNKGNFPGRFSGRQFSNSRSEMNVSTLELGDSALYLCATRGYSTNTGELFFGEGSRLTVL.

This clone was detected once. The CDR3 reads CASSFFGTGVLNTEAFF. The DNA of the CDR3 is TGTGCCAGCAGCTTTTTCGGGACAGGCGTACTGAACACTGAAGCTTTCTTT. The chain is built from TRBV7-9 and TRBJ1-1; 8 nucleotides agree with TRBD1. The CDR3 spans 17 residues. CDR1 SEHNR and CDR2 FQNEAQ come from the germline V gene (reference sequence). V dropped 3 bases and J dropped 0; count of bases not matched to a gene: 9. Combining the CDR3 with reference TRBV7-9 and TRBJ1-1 gives the whole variable domain DTGVSQNPRHKITKRGQNVTFRCDPISEHNRLYWYRQTLGQGPEFLTYFQNEAQLEKSRLLSDRFSAERPKGSFSTLEIQRTEQGDSAMYLCASSFFGTGVLNTEAFFGQGTRLTVV.

The sample holds one count of this clone. The chain couples TRBV7-2 to TRBJ1-3; D is unresolved. Trimming shortened V by 1 base and J by 2 bases, and 9 bases separated the two germline ends. CDR3 length: 15 amino acids. Germline lookup yields CDR1 SGHTA and CDR2 FQGNSA. The CDR3 sequence: CASSLVRVPGNTIYF. CDR3 nucleotide sequence: TGTGCCAGCAGCTTAGTCCGGGTTCCTGGAAACACCATATATTTT.

The rearrangement uses TRBV29-1 and TRBJ1-5; 9 bases are a match to TRBD1. The J segment lost 6 bases and the V segment lost 7 bases, leaving 4 bases of the junction unmatched. Germline V gene sequence: CDR1 SQVTM, CDR2 ANQGSEA. The CDR3 consists of 12 residues. The CDR3 sequence: CSAGDRAQPQHF. The CDR3 nucleotides are TGCAGCGCCGGGGACAGGGCTCAGCCCCAGCATTTT.

V gene TRBV19 combines with J gene TRBJ2-7; TRBD1 might be the D (6 bases). V lost 5 bases and J 3 bases, leaving 17 bases between the germline ends. The CDR3 is 15 residues long. The germline V gene encodes CDR1 LNHDA and CDR2 SQIVND (reference sequence). As DNA, the CDR3 is TGTGCCAGTAGTTTAGGGACACCTTTTAACTACGAGCAGTACTTC. The encoded protein is CASSLGTPFNYEQYF.

The chain recombines TRBV5-1 with TRBJ1-6, with D possibly matching TRBD1 (6 bases). Trimming pared 0 bases from V and 4 bases from J, leaving 11 bases between. The CDR3 length is 16 residues. Germline V lookup: CDR1 SGHRS, CDR2 YFSETQ. In DNA, the CDR3 is TGCGCCAGCAGCTTGGGGGGACAAAGATATAATTCACCCCTCCACTTT. Residues: CASSLGGQRYNSPLHF.

The CDR3, as DNA: TGTGCCAGCACGACAGGGGAGGCCTACAATGAGCAGTTCTTC. Protein: CASTTGEAYNEQFF. The chain is built from TRBV7-9 and TRBJ2-1; 8 nucleotides agree with TRBD1. V trimming: 7 bases; J trimming: 2 bases; junction bases outside the gene matches: 4. In germline, CDR1 is SEHNR, CDR2 FQNEAQ (reference sequence). CDR3 length: 14 amino acids.

This clone was counted between two and nine times. The chain couples TRBV6-5 to TRBJ1-4; 9 bases are a match to TRBD1. Germline CDR1 reads MNHEY; CDR2 reads SVGAGI. This CDR3 contains 15 residues. V was clipped by 5 bases and J by 2 bases; unmatched bases: 3. The CDR3 DNA is TGTGCCAGCAGTCGGGACAGGGTGACTAATGAAAAACTGTTTTTT. Its translation is CASSRDRVTNEKLFF.

The genes are TRBV28 and TRBJ1-5; perhaps TRBD1 as D (5 bases). There are 13 residues in the CDR3. Germline values: CDR1 MDHEN, CDR2 SYDVKM. V was cut by 5 bases and J by 9 bases, with 14 bases left in between. CDR3 region: CASSPRTGGPQHF. The DNA for the CDR3 is TGTGCCAGCAGTCCGCGGACCGGGGGGCCCCAGCATTTT.

This sequence joins TRBV6-1 and TRBJ2-7; weak D call: TRBD1 (6 bases). Germline V gene lookup returns CDR1 MNHNS and CDR2 SASEGT. Trimming cost V 2 bases and J 0 bases, with 14 bases left between them. This CDR3 has 16 amino acids. The CDR3 nucleotides read TGTGCCAGCAGTGAATTGGACAGCCACAGCTCCTACGAGCAGTACTTC. Protein sequence: CASSELDSHSSYEQYF.

The chain couples TRBV13 to TRBJ2-7; no definite D call. V lost 1 base, J lost 5 bases, and 9 bases lay in between. The CDR3 runs 13 residues. From germline, CDR1 is PRHDT and CDR2 FYEKMQ (reference sequence). The CDR3 bases are TGTGCCAGCAGCTTAGCTCGCCGGGACGAGCAGTACTTC. Translation gives CASSLARRDEQYF.

The chain carries TRBV4-3 and TRBJ2-3; D unresolved. CDR3 length: 14 residues. Trimming took 4 bases from V and 4 from J, leaving 12 bases between them. CDR1 and CDR2 from the germline V gene are LGHNA and YSLEER. The CDR3 is CASSPTGPPDTQYF. The CDR3, as DNA: TGCGCCAGCAGCCCAACCGGCCCCCCAGATACGCAGTATTTT.

The rearrangement links TRBV11-2 to TRBJ2-7, with D tentatively TRBD2 (6 bases). Germline assignment: CDR1 SGHAT and CDR2 FQNNGV. V lost 8 bases and J 3 bases, leaving 20 bases between the germline ends. The CDR3 covers 15 residues. As DNA, the CDR3 is TGTGCCAGCGTACCTGTCTCGGGACTCCTCTACGAGCAGTACTTC. Its protein product is CASVPVSGLLYEQYF. Full variable domain (outside the CDR3, taken from reference TRBV11-2 and TRBJ2-7): EAGVAQSPRYKIIEKRQSVAFWCNPISGHATLYWYQQILGQGPKLLIQFQNNGVVDDSQLPKDRFSAERLKGVDSTLKIQPAKLEDSAVYLCASVPVSGLLYEQYFGPGTRLTVT.

The chain links TRBV7-2 to TRBJ2-7, with 7 bases matching TRBD2. The junction had 9 bases not matched to a gene; V was cut back by 8 bases and J by 2 bases. Germline V gene lookup returns CDR1 SGHTA and CDR2 FQGNSA. The CDR3 has 14 amino acids. The CDR3 loop is CASGPGAGPYEQYF. CDR3 in DNA: TGTGCCAGCGGCCCGGGAGCGGGGCCCTACGAGCAGTACTTC.

Only a few counts were recorded for this clone. Written as DNA, the CDR3 is TGTGCCAGCAGTTCACCCGGAGGAGCAACCACCTACGAGCAGTACTTC. Its protein product is CASSSPGGATTYEQYF. The chain uses TRBV6-2 or TRBV6-3 and TRBJ2-7; a weak D match, TRBD2 (5 bases). The CDR3 totals 16 residues. V was cut by 4 bases and J by 2 bases, with 18 bases left in between. Germline loops: CDR1 MNHEY, CDR2 SVGEGT.